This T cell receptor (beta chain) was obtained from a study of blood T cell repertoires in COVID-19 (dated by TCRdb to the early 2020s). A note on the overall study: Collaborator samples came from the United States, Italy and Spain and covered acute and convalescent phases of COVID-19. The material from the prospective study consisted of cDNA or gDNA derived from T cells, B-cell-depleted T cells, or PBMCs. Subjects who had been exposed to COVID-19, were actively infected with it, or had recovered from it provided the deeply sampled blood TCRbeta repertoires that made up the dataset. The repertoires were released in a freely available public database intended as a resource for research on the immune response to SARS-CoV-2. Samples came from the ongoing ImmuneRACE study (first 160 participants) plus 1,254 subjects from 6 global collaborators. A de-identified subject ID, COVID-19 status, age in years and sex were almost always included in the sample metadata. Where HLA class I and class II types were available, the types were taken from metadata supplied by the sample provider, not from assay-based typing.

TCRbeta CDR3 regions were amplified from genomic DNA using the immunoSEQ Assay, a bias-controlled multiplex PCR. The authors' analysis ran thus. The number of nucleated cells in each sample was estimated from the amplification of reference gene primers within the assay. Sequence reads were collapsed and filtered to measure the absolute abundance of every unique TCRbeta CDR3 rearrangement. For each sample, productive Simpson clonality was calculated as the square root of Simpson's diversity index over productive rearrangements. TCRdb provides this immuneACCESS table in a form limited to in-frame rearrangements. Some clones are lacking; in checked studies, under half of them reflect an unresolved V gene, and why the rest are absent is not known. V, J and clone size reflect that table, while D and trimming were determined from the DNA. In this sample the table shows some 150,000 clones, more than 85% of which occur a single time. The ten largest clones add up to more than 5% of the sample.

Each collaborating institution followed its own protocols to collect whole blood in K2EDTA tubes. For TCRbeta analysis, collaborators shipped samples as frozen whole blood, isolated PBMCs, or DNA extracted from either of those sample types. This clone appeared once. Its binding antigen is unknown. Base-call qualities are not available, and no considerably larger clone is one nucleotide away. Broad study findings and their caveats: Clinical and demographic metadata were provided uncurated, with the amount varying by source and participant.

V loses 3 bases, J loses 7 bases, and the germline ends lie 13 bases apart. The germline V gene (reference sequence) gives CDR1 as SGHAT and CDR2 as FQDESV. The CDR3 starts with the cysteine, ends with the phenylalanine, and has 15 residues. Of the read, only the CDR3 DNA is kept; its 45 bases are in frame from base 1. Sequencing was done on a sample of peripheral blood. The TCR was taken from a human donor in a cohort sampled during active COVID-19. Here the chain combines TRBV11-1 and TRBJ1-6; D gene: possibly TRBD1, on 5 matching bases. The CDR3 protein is CASSFEGDDNSPLHF. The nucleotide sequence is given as TGTGCCAGCAGCTTTGAAGGGGATGACAATTCACCCCTCCACTTT.